Described below is a single TCR beta chain sequence and its context. No antigen is known for it. One base away there is no much larger clone; base qualities are not given. Using the deep immunoSEQ assay, TCR CDR3 regions were amplified from genomic DNA by multiplex PCR. Genomic DNA extracted from each cell subset was distributed evenly over all wells of several immunoSEQ 96-well plates, and each plate served as one replicate. Each replicate PCR for sorted subsets received about 0.2 ug genomic DNA, equal to tens of thousands of T cell genomes. The purified libraries were quantified using a Qubit 3.0 fluorometer, sized with a Bioanalyzer 2100, and then quantified again using the KAPA Library Quantification kit. A separate single-read 150-cycle Illumina NextSeq 550 flow cell was used to sequence each immunoSEQ 96-well plate. As for how the authors treated the data: Because the immunoSEQ output included only junctional sequences and no quality scores, the filtering could not be the same as the filtering used for full-length reads. Sequences were annotated with PyIR, a Python wrapper for IgBLAST v1.9, using IMGT germline references to assign V/J genes and CDR3. Reads were filtered out if the reads had weak V/J assignments (E-value above 1e-6), no CDR3, stop codons, out-of-frame junctions, or ambiguous translated residues. V3J clonotypes were defined as sequences sharing an identical inferred V gene, J gene, and CDR3 amino acid sequence. The percentage overlap between two repertoires was calculated by dividing the number of shared unique clonotypes by the size of the smaller repertoire. RTK rarefaction, the Chao1 estimator, and Recon v2.1 estimates of unobserved clonotypes were used to assess repertoire richness. Generation probabilities for all TCRbeta clonotypes obtained by the gDNA method from a handful of donors were computed using OLGA. In its TCRdb copy, this immuneACCESS table keeps in-frame sequences only and misses some clones. Where compared with another copy, unresolved V genes explain less than half of these, and the others have no known cause. The DNA was the basis for D and trimming; V, J and clone size are from that table. The sample profile shows 2.3 million or so clones; over 90% of them were found once. The ten largest clones represent under 0.45% of the sample.

Its CDR3 holds 15 amino acids, cysteine through phenylalanine. Left in the record is the CDR3 DNA by itself, 45 bases read in frame from the first base. The germline V gene encodes CDR1 LGHNA and CDR2 YNFKEQ. V gives up 0 bases and J gives up 7 bases, and the segment between their germline ends measures 15 bases. These data belong to a study of shared clonotypes between healthy human individuals (TCRdb year 2020). Background on the whole study: Three men and a couple of women, aged 18 to 49 years, made up the cohort. To estimate repertoire size and how much clonotypes are shared between individuals, the study performed deep sequencing of blood TCR repertoires from about five healthy adults. Between about 0.85 and 9.5 billion PBMCs per donor were obtained by leukapheresis. To increase sequencing depth and limit assay-specific biases, TCR repertoire library preparation and sequencing were carried out by different laboratories using diverse techniques. Per donor, three plates each were used for CD4 naive and CD4 memory, two for CD8 naive, and one for CD8 memory.

Results and caveats for the whole study, not just this receptor: Higher generation probabilities were observed for clonotypes shared by all four sorted-subset donors than for non-shared clonotypes. Sharing across a few donors was observed for around 5% of naive CD4, under 4% of naive CD8, about 2.3% of memory CD4, and approximately 0.41% of memory CD8 clonotypes. The small number of donors limited the genetic and exposure-history diversity represented. Based on pairwise subsampling, the degree of clonotype sharing among donors was expected to be affected by sequencing depth. Sampling was restricted to blood, and TCR repertoires in tissue are likely to differ from TCR repertoires in blood. Naive subsets generally had larger estimated clonotype richness than memory subsets did. Rarefaction of sorted-subset datasets indicated incomplete sequencing despite the large sequencing depth.

The donors were healthy, HIV-negative adults with no recently reported acute infections or vaccinations. All donors were Caucasian adults living in Nashville, Tennessee, USA. Magnetic negative selection was used to enrich CD4+ T cells, after which naive cells were positively selected on CD45RA and the negative fraction became the memory subset. Blood was obtained by leukapheresis, after which PBMCs were separated by Ficoll-Histopaque density gradient centrifugation and cryopreserved in liquid nitrogen vapor phase. Analytical flow cytometry was used to check the purity and quantity of every magnetically sorted T cell population. Genomic DNA was isolated from every sorted fraction and measured by UV absorbance on a Nanodrop 2000c.

This receptor chain uses TRBV4-2 and TRBJ1-2; TRBD1 is possibly the D segment (5 matching bases). The specimen was naive CD4+ T cells from PBMCs. The sample's cell subset or site label, in plain terms: CD45RA+ positively selected. This clonotype was obtained from a man aged 18 to 35 in good health. Some clones in this sample may be carry-over from other donors' samples. The CDR3 region has the sequence CASSQERGSGGGYTF. The bases read TGTGCCAGCAGCCAAGAACGAGGTTCTGGGGGTGGCTACACCTTC.